The source of this T cell receptor beta chain is a study of T-cell reconstitution after alpha-beta-depleted transplantation in children. Using unique molecular identifiers, the investigators prepared the TCRbeta library. TCRdb recomputed calls from the PCR reads with MiXCR, one row per CDR3 protein. The data show roughly 300,000 distinct CDR3 sequences, with almost 10% seen just once and 10% held by the top ten. Germline loops: CDR1 MNHEY, CDR2 SVGAGI. The CDR3 totals 17 residues. The J segment lost 4 bases and the V segment lost 5 bases, leaving 10 bases of the junction unmatched. This clonotype has a count of ten or more.

The material sequenced was PBMCs from the stem cell graft donor, taken from the stem cell graft. The gene calls are TRBV6-5 and TRBJ2-2, with 10 bases identical to TRBD2. This clonotype originated in a human donor who donated a stem cell graft to a child with SCID. CDR3 loop: CASSNPLAGVGTGELFF. The CDR3 DNA follows: TGTGCCAGCAGTAACCCCCTAGCGGGAGTTGGCACCGGGGAGCTGTTTTTT.